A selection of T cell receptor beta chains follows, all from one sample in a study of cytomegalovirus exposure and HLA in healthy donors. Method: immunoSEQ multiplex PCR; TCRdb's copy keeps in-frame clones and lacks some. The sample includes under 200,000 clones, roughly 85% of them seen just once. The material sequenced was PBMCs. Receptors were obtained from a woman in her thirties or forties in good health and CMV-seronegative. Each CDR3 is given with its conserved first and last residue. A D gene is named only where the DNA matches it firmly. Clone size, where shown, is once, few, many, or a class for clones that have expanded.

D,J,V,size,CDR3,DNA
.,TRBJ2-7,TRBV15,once,CATSRGRLFSYEQYF,TGTGCCACCAGCAGAGGGCGGTTGTTCTCCTACGAGCAGTACTTC
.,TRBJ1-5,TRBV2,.,CASSGRGGFNQPQHF,TGTGCCAGCAGTGGAAGGGGAGGGTTTAATCAGCCCCAGCATTTT
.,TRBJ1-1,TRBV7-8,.,CASSLAGNTEAFF,TGTGCCAGCAGCTTGGCGGGGAACACTGAAGCTTTCTTT
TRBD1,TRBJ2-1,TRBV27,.,CASSSRTGSNEQFF,TGTGCCAGCAGTTCACGGACAGGATCCAATGAGCAGTTCTTC
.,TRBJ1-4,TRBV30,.,CAWSPHRVTNEKLFF,TGTGCCTGGAGTCCTCACAGGGTAACTAATGAAAAACTGTTTTTT
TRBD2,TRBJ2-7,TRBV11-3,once,CASSSPGLQYEQYF,TGTGCCAGCAGCTCACCGGGACTACAGTACGAGCAGTACTTC
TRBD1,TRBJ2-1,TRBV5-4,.,CASSSPTGGIGGSYNEQFF,TGTGCCAGCAGCTCCCCGACAGGGGGGATAGGTGGCTCCTACAATGAGCAGTTCTTC
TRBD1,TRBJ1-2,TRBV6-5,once,CASSPGTARVGYTF,TGTGCCAGCAGTCCCGGGACAGCTCGAGTTGGCTACACCTTC
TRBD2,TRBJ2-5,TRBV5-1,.,CASRTSGGPKETQYF,TGCGCCAGCAGGACTAGCGGGGGGCCAAAAGAGACCCAGTACTTC
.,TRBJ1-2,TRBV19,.,CANTPGELNYGYTF,TGTGCCAATACCCCTGGGGAGCTTAACTATGGCTACACCTTC
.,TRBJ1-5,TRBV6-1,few,CASRALQPQHF,TGTGCCAGTCGCGCTTTGCAGCCCCAGCATTTT
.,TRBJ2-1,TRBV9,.,CASSVGPLAAHNEQFF,TGTGCCAGCAGCGTAGGTCCTTTAGCGGCCCACAATGAGCAGTTCTTC
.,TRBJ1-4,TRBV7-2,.,CASSPPGNYEKLFF,TGTGCCAGCAGCCCCCCGGGGAACTATGAAAAACTGTTTTTT
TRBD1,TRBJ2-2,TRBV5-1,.,CASSLVGTGRPSTGELFF,TGCGCCAGCAGCTTGGTCGGGACAGGGAGGCCCAGCACCGGGGAGCTGTTTTTT
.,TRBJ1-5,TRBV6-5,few,CASTDGVNQPQHF,TGTGCCAGCACTGACGGGGTTAATCAGCCCCAGCATTTT
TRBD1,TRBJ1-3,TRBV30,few,CAWSRDRVNSGNTIYF,TGTGCCTGGAGCCGGGACAGGGTTAACTCTGGAAACACCATATATTTT
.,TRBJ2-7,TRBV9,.,CASSVGVGDEQYF,TGTGCCAGCAGCGTCGGGGTTGGCGACGAGCAGTACTTC
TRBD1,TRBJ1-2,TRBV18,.,CASSPNRGLGRNYGYTF,TGTGCCAGCTCACCAAACAGGGGGCTGGGGAGGAACTATGGCTACACCTTC
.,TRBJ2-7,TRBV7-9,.,CASSSDGSGTASYEQYF,TGTGCCAGCAGCTCGGACGGGTCAGGGACTGCTTCCTACGAGCAGTACTTC
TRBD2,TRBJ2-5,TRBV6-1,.,CASRDPGAGVETQYF,TGTGCCAGCAGGGATCCGGGAGCGGGGGTAGAGACCCAGTACTTC
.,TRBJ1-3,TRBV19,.,CASSETAGSSRSGNTIYF,TGTGCCAGTAGCGAAACGGCAGGCAGCAGCCGCTCTGGAAACACCATATATTTT
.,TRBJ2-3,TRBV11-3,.,CASSLDRLWGDSQRDTQYF,TGTGCCAGCAGCTTAGATCGATTGTGGGGGGACAGCCAGAGAGATACGCAGTATTTT
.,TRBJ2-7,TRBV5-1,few,CASSLGQVSSYEQYF,TGCGCCAGCAGCTTGGGGCAGGTGAGCTCCTACGAGCAGTACTTC
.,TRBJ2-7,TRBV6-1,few,CASSSRVGEQYF,TGTGCCAGCAGTTCCAGGGTTGGAGAGCAGTACTTC
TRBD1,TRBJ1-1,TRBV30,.,CALRDSLGDREAFF,TGTGCCCTACGGGACAGCCTGGGGGATAGAGAAGCTTTCTTT
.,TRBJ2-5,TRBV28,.,CASLGASETQYF,TGTGCCAGCCTAGGGGCATCGGAGACCCAGTACTTC
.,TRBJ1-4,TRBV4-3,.,CASSQDLVWGAPSTNEKLFF,TGCGCCAGCAGCCAAGATTTAGTATGGGGAGCCCCATCAACTAATGAAAAACTGTTTTTT
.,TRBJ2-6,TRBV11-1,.,CASSFSGRGSGANVLTF,TGTGCCAGCAGCTTCTCGGGGCGGGGATCAGGGGCCAACGTCCTGACTTTC
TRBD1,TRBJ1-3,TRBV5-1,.,CASSAGTGTGNTIYF,TGCGCCAGCAGCGCCGGGACAGGTACTGGAAACACCATATATTTT
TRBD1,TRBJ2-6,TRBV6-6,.,CAHRGISGANVLTF,TGTGCCCACAGGGGCATCTCTGGGGCCAACGTCCTGACTTTC
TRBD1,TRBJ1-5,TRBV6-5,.,CASKGQGNQPQHF,TGTGCCAGCAAGGGACAGGGGAATCAGCCCCAGCATTTT
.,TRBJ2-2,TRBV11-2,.,CASRFSSWGGPDTGELFF,TGTGCCAGCCGGTTCAGTTCCTGGGGGGGGCCGGACACCGGGGAGCTGTTTTTT
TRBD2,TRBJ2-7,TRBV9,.,CASSEEWEGPMQYF,TGTGCCAGCAGCGAGGAATGGGAGGGACCGATGCAGTACTTC
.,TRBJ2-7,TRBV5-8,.,CASSSGTSLGGEQYF,TGTGCCAGCAGCTCCGGGACATCCCTAGGGGGTGAGCAGTACTTC
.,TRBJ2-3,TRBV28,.,CASSLVREGTDTQYF,TGTGCCAGCAGTTTAGTCAGGGAAGGCACAGATACGCAGTATTTT
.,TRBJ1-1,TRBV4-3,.,CASSQDRVYTEAFF,TGCGCCAGCAGCCAAGATCGGGTGTACACTGAAGCTTTCTTT
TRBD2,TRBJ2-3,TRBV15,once,CATTSSGRRADTQYF,TGTGCCACCACCTCGAGCGGGAGAAGGGCAGATACGCAGTATTTT
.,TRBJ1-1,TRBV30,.,CAWSVHRAREAFF,TGTGCCTGGAGTGTACACAGGGCCCGTGAAGCTTTCTTT
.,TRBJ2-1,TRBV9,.,CASTLQDEPYNEQFF,TGTGCCAGCACCTTACAGGACGAACCCTACAATGAGCAGTTCTTC
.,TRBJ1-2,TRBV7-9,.,CASSLDSGGNYGYTF,TGTGCCAGCAGCTTAGATTCCGGCGGCAACTATGGCTACACCTTC
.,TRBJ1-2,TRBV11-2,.,CASSSRSQGNYGYTF,TGTGCCAGCAGCTCTAGATCACAGGGTAACTATGGCTACACCTTC
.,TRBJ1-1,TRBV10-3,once,CAISEPGRGGLNTEAFF,TGTGCCATCAGTGAGCCCGGTAGGGGGGGCTTGAACACTGAAGCTTTCTTT